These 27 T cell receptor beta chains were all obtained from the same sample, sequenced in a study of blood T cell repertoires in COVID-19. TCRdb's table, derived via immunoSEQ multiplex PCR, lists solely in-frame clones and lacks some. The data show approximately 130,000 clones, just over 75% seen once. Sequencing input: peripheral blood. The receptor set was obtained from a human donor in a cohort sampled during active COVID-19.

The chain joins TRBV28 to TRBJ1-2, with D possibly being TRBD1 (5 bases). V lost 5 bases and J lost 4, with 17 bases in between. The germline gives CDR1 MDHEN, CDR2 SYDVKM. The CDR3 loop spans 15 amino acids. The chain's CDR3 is CASSVNAAGPYGYTF. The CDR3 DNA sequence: TGTGCCAGCAGTGTTAATGCGGCAGGGCCCTATGGCTACACCTTC.

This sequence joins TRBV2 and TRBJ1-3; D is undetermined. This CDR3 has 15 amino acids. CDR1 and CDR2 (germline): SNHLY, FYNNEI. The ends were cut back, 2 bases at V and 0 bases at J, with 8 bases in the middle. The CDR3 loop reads CASSEIRTSGNTIYF. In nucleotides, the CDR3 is TGTGCCAGCAGTGAAATCAGAACCTCTGGAAACACCATATATTTT.

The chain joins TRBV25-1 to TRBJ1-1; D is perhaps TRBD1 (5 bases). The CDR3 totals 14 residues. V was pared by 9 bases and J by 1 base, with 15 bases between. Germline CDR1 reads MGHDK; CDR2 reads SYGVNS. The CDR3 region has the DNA TGTGCCAGGGTCCGGGGGAGGGGGAACACTGAAGCTTTCTTT. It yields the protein CARVRGRGNTEAFF.

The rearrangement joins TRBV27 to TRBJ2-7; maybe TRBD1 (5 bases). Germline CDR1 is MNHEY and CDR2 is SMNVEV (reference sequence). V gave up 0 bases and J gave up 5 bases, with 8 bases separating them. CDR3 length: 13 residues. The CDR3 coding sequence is TGTGCCAGCAGTTTATCCAGGGCCCACGAGCAGTACTTC. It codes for CASSLSRAHEQYF.

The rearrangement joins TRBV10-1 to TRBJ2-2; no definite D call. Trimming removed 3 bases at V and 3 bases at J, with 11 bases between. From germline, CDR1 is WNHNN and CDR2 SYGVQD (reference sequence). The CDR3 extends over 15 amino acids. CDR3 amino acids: CASSDSLDYTGELFF. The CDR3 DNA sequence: TGCGCCAGCAGTGATAGCCTCGATTACACCGGGGAGCTGTTTTTT.

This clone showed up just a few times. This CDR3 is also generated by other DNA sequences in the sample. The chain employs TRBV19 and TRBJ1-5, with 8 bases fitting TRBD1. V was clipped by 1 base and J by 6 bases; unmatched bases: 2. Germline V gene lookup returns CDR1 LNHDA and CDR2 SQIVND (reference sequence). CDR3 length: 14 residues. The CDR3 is CASSIGQGAQPQHF. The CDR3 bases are TGTGCCAGTAGTATAGGCCAGGGGGCTCAGCCCCAGCATTTT. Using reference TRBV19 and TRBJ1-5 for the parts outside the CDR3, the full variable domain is DGGITQSPKYLFRKEGQNVTLSCEQNLNHDAMYWYRQDPGQGLRLIYYSQIVNDFQKGDIAEGYSVSREKKESFPLTVTSAQKNPTAFYLCASSIGQGAQPQHFGDGTRLSIL.

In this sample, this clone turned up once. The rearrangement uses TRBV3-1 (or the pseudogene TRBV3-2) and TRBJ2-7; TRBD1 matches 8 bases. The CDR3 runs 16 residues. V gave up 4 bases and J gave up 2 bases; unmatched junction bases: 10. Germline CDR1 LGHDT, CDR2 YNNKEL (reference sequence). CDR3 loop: CASSPPRQGRTYEQYF. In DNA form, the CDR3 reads TGTGCCAGCAGCCCACCGAGACAGGGGAGGACCTACGAGCAGTACTTC.

This chain's CDR3 is CASRWGAGGTDTQYF. In DNA, the CDR3 is TGTGCCAGCAGATGGGGAGCGGGAGGCACAGATACGCAGTATTTT. V is TRBV6-5 and J is TRBJ2-3, with 8 bases that match TRBD2. Germline trimming cut 6 bases from V and 1 base from J; bases unmatched to any gene: 6. Germline lookup yields CDR1 MNHEY and CDR2 SVGAGI. The CDR3 is 15 amino acids.

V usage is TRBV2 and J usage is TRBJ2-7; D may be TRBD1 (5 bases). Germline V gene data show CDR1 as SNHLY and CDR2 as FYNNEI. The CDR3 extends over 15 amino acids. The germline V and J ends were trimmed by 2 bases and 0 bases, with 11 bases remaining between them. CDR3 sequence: CASSEQQAYSYEQYF. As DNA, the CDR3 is TGTGCCAGCAGTGAACAACAGGCCTACTCCTACGAGCAGTACTTC.

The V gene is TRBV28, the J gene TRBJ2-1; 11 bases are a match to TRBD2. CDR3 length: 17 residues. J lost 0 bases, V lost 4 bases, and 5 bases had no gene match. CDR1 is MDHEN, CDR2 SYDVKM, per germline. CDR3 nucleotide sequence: TGTGCCAGCAGTTCAACCCTAGCGGGGGGCTCCTACAATGAGCAGTTCTTC. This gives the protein CASSSTLAGGSYNEQFF.

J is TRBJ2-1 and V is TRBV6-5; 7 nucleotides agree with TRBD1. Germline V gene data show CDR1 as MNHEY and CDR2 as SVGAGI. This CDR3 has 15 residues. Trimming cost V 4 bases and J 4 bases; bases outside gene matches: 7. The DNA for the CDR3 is TGTGCCAGCAGTTCCACAGGGGCAATTTACAATGAGCAGTTCTTC. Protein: CASSSTGAIYNEQFF.

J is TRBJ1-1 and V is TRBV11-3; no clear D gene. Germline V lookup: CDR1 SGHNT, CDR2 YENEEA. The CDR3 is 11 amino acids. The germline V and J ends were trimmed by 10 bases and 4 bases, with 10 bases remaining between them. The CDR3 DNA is TGTGCCAAATGTTGGAGCACTGAAGCTTTCTTT. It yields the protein CAKCWSTEAFF.

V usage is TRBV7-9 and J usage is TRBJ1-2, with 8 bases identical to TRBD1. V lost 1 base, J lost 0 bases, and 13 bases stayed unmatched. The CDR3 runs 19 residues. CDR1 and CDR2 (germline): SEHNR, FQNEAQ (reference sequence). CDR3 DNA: TGTGCCAGCAGCTTAGGGATTAAAGGACAGGGAAAGGCTAACTATGGCTACACCTTC. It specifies CASSLGIKGQGKANYGYTF.

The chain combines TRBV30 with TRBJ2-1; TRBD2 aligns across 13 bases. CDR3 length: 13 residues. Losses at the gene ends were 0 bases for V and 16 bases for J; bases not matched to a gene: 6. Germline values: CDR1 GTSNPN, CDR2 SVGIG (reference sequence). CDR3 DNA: TGTGCCTGGAGTGTAACGACTAGCGGGGGGCCTTTCTTC. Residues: CAWSVTTSGGPFF. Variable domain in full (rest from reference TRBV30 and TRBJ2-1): SQTIHQWPATLVQPVGSPLSLECTVEGTSNPNLYWYRQAAGRGLQLLFYSVGIGQISSEVPQNLSASRPQDRQFILSSKKLLLSDSGFYLCAWSVTTSGGPFFGPGTRLTVL.

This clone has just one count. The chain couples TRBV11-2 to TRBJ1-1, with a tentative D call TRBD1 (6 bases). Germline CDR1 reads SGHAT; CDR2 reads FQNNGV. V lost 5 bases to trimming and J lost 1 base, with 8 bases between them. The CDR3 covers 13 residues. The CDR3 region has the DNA TGTGCCAGCAGCCGGGGACAGAACACTGAAGCTTTCTTT. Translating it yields CASSRGQNTEAFF.

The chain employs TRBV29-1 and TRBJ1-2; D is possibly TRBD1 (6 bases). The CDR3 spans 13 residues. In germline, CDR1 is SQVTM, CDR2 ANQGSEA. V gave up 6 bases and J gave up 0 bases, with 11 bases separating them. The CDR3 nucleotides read TGCAGCGTCGGGGACATAGCTAACTATGGCTACACCTTC. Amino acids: CSVGDIANYGYTF.

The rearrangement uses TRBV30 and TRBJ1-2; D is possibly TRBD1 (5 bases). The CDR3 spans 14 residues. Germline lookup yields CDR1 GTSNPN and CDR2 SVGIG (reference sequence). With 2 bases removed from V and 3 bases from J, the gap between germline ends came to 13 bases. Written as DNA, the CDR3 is TGTGCCTGGAGTCCCGGGGGGGTCGACTATGGCTACACCTTC. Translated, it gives CAWSPGGVDYGYTF.

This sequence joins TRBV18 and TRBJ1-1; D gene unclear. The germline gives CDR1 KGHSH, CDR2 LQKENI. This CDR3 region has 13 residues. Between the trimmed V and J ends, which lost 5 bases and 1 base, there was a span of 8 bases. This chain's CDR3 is CASSVGQNTEAFF. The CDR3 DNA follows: TGTGCCAGCTCAGTGGGCCAGAACACTGAAGCTTTCTTT.

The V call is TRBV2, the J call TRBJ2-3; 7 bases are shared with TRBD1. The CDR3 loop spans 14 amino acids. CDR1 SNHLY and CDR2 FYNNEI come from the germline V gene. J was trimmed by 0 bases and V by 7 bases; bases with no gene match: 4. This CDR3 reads CASILGQSTDTQYF. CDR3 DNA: TGTGCCAGCATCCTGGGACAGAGCACAGATACGCAGTATTTT.

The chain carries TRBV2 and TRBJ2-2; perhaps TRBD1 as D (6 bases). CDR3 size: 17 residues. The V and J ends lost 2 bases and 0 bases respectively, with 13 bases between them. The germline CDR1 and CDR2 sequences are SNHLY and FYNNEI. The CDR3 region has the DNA TGTGCCAGCAGTGAAAACCCCGACAGGACGAACACCGGGGAGCTGTTTTTT. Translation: CASSENPDRTNTGELFF. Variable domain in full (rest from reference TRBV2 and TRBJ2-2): EPEVTQTPSHQVTQMGQEVILRCVPISNHLYFYWYRQILGQKVEFLVSFYNNEISEKSEIFDDQFSVERPDGSNFTLKIRSTKLEDSAMYFCASSENPDRTNTGELFFGEGSRLTVL.

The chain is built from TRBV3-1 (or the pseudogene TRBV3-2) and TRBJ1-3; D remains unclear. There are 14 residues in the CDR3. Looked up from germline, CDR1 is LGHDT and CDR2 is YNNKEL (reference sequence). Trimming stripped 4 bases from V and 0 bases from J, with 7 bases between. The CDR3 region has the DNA TGTGCCAGCAGCCCCAGATCCTCTGGAAACACCATATATTTT. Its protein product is CASSPRSSGNTIYF.

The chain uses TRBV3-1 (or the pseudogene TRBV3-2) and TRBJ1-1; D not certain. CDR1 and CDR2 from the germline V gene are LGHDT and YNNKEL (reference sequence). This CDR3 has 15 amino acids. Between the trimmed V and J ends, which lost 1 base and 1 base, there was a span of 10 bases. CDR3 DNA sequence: TGTGCCAGCAGCCAAGTTAGCTCGGGGAACACTGAAGCTTTCTTT. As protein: CASSQVSSGNTEAFF.

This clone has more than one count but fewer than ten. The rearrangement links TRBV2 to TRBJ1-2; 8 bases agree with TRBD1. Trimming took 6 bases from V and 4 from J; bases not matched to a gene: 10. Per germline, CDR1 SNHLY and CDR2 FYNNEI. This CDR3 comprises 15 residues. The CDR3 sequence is CASSIRQGSPYGYTF. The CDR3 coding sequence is TGTGCCAGCAGCATCCGACAGGGGAGTCCCTATGGCTACACCTTC.

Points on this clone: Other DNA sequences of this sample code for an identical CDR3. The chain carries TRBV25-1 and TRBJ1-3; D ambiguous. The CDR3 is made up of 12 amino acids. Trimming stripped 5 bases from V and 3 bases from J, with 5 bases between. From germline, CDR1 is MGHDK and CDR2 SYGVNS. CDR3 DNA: TGTGCCAGCAGTCCCAGTGGAAACACCATATATTTT. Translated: CASSPSGNTIYF.

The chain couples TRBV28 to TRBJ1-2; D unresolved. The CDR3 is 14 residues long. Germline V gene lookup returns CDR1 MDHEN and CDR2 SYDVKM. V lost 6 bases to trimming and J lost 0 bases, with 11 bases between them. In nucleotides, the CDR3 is TGTGCCAGCAGGATCAGTAAACCTAACTATGGCTACACCTTC. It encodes CASRISKPNYGYTF.

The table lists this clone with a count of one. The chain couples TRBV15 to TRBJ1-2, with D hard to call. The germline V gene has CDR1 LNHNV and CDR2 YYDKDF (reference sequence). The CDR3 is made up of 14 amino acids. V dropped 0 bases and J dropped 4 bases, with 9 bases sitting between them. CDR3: CATSREANLYGYTF. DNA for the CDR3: TGTGCCACCAGCAGAGAGGCCAACCTCTATGGCTACACCTTC.

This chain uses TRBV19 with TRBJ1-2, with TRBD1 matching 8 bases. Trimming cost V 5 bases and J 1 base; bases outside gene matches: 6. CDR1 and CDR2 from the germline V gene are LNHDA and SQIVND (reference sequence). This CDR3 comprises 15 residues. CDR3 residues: CASSADRALNYGYTF. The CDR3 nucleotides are TGTGCCAGTAGTGCGGACAGGGCCCTTAACTATGGCTACACCTTC. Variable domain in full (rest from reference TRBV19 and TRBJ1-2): DGGITQSPKYLFRKEGQNVTLSCEQNLNHDAMYWYRQDPGQGLRLIYYSQIVNDFQKGDIAEGYSVSREKKESFPLTVTSAQKNPTAFYLCASSADRALNYGYTFGSGTRLTVV.